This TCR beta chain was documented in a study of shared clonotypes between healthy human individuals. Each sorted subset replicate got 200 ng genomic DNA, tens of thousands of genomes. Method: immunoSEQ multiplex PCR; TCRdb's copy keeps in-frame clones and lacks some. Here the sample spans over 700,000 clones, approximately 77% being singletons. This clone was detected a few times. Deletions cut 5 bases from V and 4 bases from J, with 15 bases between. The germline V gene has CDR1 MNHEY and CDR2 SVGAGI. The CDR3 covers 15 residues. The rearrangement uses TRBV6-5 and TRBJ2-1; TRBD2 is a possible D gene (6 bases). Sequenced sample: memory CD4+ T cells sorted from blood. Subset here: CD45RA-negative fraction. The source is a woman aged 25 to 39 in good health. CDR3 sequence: CASSPGLHLYNEQFF. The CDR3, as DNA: TGTGCCAGCAGTCCGGGACTCCACTTATACAATGAGCAGTTCTTC.